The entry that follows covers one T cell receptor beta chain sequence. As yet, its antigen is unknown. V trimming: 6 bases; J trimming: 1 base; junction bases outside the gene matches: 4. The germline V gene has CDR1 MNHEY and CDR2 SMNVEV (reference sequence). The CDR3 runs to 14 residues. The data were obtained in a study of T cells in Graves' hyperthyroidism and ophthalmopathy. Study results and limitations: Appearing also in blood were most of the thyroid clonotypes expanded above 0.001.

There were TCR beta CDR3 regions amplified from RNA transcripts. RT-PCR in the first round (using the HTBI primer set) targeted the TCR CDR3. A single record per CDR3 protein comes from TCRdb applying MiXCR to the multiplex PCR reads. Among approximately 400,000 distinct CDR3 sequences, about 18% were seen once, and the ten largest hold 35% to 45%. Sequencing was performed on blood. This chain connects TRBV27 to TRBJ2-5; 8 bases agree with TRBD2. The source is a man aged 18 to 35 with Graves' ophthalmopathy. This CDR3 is CASRGGGPQETQYF. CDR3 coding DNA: TGTGCCAGCAGAGGCGGGGGGCCCCAAGAGACCCAGTACTTC.